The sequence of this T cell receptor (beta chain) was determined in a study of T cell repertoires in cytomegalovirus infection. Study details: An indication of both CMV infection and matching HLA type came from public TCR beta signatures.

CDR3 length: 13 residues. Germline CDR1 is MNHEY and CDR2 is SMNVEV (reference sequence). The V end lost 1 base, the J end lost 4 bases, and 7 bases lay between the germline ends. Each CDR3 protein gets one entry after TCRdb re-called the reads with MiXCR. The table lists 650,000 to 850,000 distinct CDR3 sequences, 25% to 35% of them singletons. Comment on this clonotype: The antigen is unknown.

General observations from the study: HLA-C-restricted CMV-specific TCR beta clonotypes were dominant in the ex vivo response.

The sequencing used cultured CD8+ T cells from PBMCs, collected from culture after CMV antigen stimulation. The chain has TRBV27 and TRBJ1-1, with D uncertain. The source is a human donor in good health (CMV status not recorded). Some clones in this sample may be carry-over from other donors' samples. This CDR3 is CASSLYLGTEAFF. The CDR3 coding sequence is TGTGCCAGCAGTTTATACCTGGGCACTGAAGCTTTCTTT.